These 10 T cell receptor beta chains were all obtained from the same sample, sequenced in a study of PD-1 blockade in classical Hodgkin lymphoma. Indicated time point: cycle 4 day 1 (C4D1), after 5 to 7 weeks of nivolumab. All patients experienced relapse after autologous stem cell transplantation, and brentuximab vedotin exposure was variable. The method was immunoSEQ multiplex PCR; TCRdb's version includes in-frame clones alone and lacks a portion of them. The sample includes 50,000 or so clones, 86% of them seen just once. This sample comprised peripheral blood mononuclear cells (PBMCs), obtained before the fourth cycle of nivolumab. These receptors originate from a human donor with classical Hodgkin lymphoma.

This chain joins TRBV7-9 and TRBJ1-1, with D uncertain. Trimming removed 5 bases from V and 8 bases from J, with 18 bases in between. The CDR3 is 14 amino acids. Germline CDR1 is SEHNR and CDR2 is FQNEAQ (reference sequence). The CDR3 region has the DNA TGTGCCAGCAGCCCCACGGGCCCGTTATCCGAAGCTTTCTTT. Translation gives CASSPTGPLSEAFF.

The chain links TRBV7-2 to TRBJ1-4, with D possibly TRBD1 on 6 matching bases. V shed 5 bases and J shed 6 bases, with 16 bases lying between them. The CDR3 consists of 15 residues. Germline V gene lookup returns CDR1 SGHTA and CDR2 FQGNSA. The CDR3 nucleotides read TGTGCCAGCAGCCGAGGACCAGGGGCAGATGAAAAACTGTTTTTT. Its translation is CASSRGPGADEKLFF.

The chain joins TRBV5-1 to TRBJ2-3; D is possibly TRBD2 (5 bases). The germline V gene has CDR1 SGHRS and CDR2 YFSETQ. The V end lost 0 bases, the J end lost 4 bases, and 9 bases lay between the germline ends. The CDR3 covers 14 residues. The CDR3 DNA follows: TGCGCCAGCAGCTTGGCCCTAGCTGCAGATACGCAGTATTTT. Residues: CASSLALAADTQYF.

The V gene is TRBV28, the J gene TRBJ1-5; 8 bases match TRBD1. Germline CDR1 MDHEN, CDR2 SYDVKM. CDR3 length: 18 residues. V shed 8 bases, J shed 0 bases, and the junction held 15 bases outside the gene matches. The CDR3 is CASGETGTGVYSNQPQHF. CDR3 DNA sequence: TGTGCCAGCGGCGAGACCGGGACAGGCGTTTATAGCAATCAGCCCCAGCATTTT.

This rearrangement joins TRBV7-9 to TRBJ1-2; a weak D match, TRBD1 (6 bases). CDR1 and CDR2 from the germline V gene are SEHNR and FQNEAQ (reference sequence). CDR3 length equals 14 residues. V lost 1 base, J lost 2 bases, and 8 bases lay in between. The DNA for the CDR3 is TGTGCCAGCAGCTTAGAGGGACACAACTATGGCTACACCTTC. It yields the protein CASSLEGHNYGYTF. The full variable domain, completed using reference TRBV7-9 and TRBJ1-2, is DTGVSQNPRHKITKRGQNVTFRCDPISEHNRLYWYRQTLGQGPEFLTYFQNEAQLEKSRLLSDRFSAERPKGSFSTLEIQRTEQGDSAMYLCASSLEGHNYGYTFGSGTRLTVV.

This sequence joins TRBV2 and TRBJ1-2; the D gene is possibly TRBD1 (5 bases). The CDR3 loop spans 11 amino acids. V was trimmed by 6 bases and J by 5 bases, leaving 7 bases between them. The germline CDR1 and CDR2 sequences are SNHLY and FYNNEI. Here the CDR3 DNA reads TGTGCCAGCAGCGACAGATATGGCTACACCTTC. Amino acids: CASSDRYGYTF.

In this sample, this clone turned up a few times. In nucleotides, the CDR3 is TGTGCCAGCAGCACCTACCCCCGGACCGGGGAGCTGTTTTTT. Translating it yields CASSTYPRTGELFF. The V gene is TRBV7-8, the J gene TRBJ2-2; D not certain. The CDR3 length is 14 residues. CDR1 and CDR2 (germline): SGHVS, FQNEAQ. Trimming removed 5 bases at V and 5 bases at J, with 12 bases between.

The chain has TRBV5-4 and TRBJ2-7, with 9 bases fitting TRBD2. Germline-derived CDR1 and CDR2 are SGHNT and YYREEE (reference sequence). The CDR3 runs 14 residues. After removal of 5 bases from V and 5 bases from J, the junction contained 8 bases not matched to a gene. The CDR3 DNA sequence: TGTGCCAGCAGTCTAGCGGGGCCGGTAAACGAGCAGTACTTC. This encodes CASSLAGPVNEQYF.

The rearrangement joins TRBV18 to TRBJ1-3; unclear D gene. Trimming cost V 2 bases and J 1 base, with 6 bases left between them. This CDR3 is 14 amino acids long. Germline V gene sequence: CDR1 KGHSH, CDR2 LQKENI. CDR3 loop: CASSPTASGNTIYF. The CDR3, as DNA: TGTGCCAGCTCACCAACGGCGTCTGGAAACACCATATATTTT. Supplemented by reference TRBV18 and TRBJ1-3, the full variable domain reads NAGVMQNPRHLVRRRGQEARLRCSPMKGHSHVYWYRQLPEEGLKFMVYLQKENIIDESGMPKERFSAEFPKEGPSILRIQQVVRGDSAAYFCASSPTASGNTIYFGEGSWLTVV.

About this clone: This same CDR3 is encoded by further DNA sequences in the sample. This chain joins TRBV19 and TRBJ2-5; D is ambiguous. The V end was cut by 1 base, the J end by 0 bases, with 3 bases between. This CDR3 has 13 residues. CDR1 is LNHDA, CDR2 SQIVND, per germline (reference sequence). Here the CDR3 reads CASSIGNQETQYF. The CDR3, as DNA: TGTGCCAGTAGTATAGGGAACCAAGAGACCCAGTACTTC. The full variable domain, rest sourced from reference TRBV19 and TRBJ2-5, is DGGITQSPKYLFRKEGQNVTLSCEQNLNHDAMYWYRQDPGQGLRLIYYSQIVNDFQKGDIAEGYSVSREKKESFPLTVTSAQKNPTAFYLCASSIGNQETQYFGPGTRLLVL.